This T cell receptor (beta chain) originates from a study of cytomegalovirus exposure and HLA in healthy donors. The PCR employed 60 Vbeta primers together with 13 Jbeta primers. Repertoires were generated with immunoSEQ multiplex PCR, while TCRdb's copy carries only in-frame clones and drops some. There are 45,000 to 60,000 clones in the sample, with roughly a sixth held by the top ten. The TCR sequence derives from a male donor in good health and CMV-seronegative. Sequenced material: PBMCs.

CDR3: CASSYDSRNSPLHF. The CDR3 coding sequence is TGTGCCAGCAGTTACGACAGCAGGAATTCACCCCTCCACTTT. V usage is TRBV6-6 and J usage is TRBJ1-6; D perhaps matches TRBD1 (5 bases). V dropped 2 bases and J dropped 7 bases, with 9 bases sitting between them. Germline values: CDR1 MNHNY, CDR2 SVGAGI (reference sequence). The CDR3 spans 14 residues.